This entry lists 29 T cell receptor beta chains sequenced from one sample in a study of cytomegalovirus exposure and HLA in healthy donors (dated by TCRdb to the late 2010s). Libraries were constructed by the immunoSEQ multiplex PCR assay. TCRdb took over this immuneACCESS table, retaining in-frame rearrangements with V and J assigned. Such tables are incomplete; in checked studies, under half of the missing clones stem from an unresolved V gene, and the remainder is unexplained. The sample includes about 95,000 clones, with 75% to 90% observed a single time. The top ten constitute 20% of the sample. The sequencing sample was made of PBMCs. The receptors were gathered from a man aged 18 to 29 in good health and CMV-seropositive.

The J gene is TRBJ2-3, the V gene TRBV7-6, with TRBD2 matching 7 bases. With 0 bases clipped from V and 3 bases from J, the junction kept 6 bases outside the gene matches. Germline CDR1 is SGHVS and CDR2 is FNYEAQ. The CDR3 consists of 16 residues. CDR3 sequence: CASSLAPSGDTDTQYF. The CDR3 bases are TGTGCCAGCAGCTTAGCCCCTAGCGGAGATACAGATACGCAGTATTTT.

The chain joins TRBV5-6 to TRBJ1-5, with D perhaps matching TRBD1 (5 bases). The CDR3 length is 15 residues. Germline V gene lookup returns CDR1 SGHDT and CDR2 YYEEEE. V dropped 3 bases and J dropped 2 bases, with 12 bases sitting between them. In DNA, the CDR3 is TGTGCCAGCAGCTCATGGGGGGGAGGCAATCAGCCCCAGCATTTT. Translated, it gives CASSSWGGGNQPQHF.

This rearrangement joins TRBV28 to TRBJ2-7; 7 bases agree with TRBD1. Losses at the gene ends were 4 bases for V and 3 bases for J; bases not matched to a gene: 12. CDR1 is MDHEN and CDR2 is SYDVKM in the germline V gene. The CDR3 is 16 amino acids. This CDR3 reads CASSSRTPGQFYEQYF. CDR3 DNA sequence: TGTGCCAGCAGTTCGCGAACCCCGGGACAGTTCTACGAGCAGTACTTC.

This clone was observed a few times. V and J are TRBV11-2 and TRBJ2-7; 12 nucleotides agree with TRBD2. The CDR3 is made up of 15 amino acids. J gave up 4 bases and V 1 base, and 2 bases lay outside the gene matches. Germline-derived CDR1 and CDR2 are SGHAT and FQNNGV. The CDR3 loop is CASSLVGLAGYEQYV. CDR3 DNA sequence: TGTGCCAGCAGCTTAGTGGGACTAGCGGGTTACGAGCAGTACGTC.

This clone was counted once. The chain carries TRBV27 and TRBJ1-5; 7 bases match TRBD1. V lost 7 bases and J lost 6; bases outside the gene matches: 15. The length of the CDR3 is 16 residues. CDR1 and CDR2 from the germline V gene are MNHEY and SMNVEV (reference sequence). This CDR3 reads CASIAGKDRVGQPQHF. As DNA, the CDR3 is TGTGCCAGCATCGCAGGGAAAGACAGGGTGGGTCAGCCCCAGCATTTT.

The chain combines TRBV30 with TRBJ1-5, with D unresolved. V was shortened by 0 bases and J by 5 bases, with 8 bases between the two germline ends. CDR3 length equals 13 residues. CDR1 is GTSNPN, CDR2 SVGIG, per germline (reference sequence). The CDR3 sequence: CAWSVHLDQPQHF. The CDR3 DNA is TGTGCCTGGAGTGTACACCTTGATCAGCCCCAGCATTTT.

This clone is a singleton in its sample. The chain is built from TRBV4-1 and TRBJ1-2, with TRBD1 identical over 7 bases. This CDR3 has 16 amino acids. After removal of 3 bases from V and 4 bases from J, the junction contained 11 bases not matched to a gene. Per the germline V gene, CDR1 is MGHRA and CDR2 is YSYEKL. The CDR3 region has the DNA TGCGCCAGCAGCCAGTCCAAGGAGGGACAGTTCTATGGCTACACCTTC. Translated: CASSQSKEGQFYGYTF.

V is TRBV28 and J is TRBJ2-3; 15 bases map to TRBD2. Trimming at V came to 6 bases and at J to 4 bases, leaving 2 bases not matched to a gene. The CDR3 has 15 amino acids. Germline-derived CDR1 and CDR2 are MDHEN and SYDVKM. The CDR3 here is CASRRTSGRADTQYF. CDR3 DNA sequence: TGTGCCAGCAGACGGACTAGCGGGAGGGCAGATACGCAGTATTTT.

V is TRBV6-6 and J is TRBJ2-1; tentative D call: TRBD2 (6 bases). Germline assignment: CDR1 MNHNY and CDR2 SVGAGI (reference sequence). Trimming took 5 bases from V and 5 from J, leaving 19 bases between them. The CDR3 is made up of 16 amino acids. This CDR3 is CASSRPRAPGDNEQFF. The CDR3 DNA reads TGTGCCAGCAGTAGGCCCAGGGCCCCGGGGGACAATGAGCAGTTCTTC.

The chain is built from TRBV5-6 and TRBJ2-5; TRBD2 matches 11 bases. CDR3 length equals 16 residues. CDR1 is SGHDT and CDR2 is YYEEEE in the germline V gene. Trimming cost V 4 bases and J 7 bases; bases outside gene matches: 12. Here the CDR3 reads CASSNTLAGVYGTQYF. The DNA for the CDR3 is TGTGCCAGCAGCAATACACTAGCGGGGGTGTATGGGACCCAGTACTTC.

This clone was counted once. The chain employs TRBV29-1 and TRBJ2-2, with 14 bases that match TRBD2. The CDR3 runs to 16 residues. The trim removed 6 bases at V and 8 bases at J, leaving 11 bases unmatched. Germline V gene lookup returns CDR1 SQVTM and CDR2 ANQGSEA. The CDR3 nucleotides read TGCAGCGTCCTGCCCCGGGGACTAGCGGGAGAAGGGGAGCTGTTTTTT. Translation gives CSVLPRGLAGEGELFF.

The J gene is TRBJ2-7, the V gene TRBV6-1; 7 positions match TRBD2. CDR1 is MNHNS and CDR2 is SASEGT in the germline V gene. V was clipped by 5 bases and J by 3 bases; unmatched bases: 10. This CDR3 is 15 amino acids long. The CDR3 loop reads CASSKPGGGIYEQYV. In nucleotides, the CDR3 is TGTGCCAGCAGTAAGCCGGGAGGAGGGATCTACGAGCAGTACGTC.

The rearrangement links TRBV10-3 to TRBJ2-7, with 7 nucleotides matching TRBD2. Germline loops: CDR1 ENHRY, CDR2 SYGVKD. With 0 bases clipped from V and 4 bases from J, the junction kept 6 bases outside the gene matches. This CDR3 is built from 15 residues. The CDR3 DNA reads TGTGCCATCAGTGAGTCGGGTGGGAGGGTATACGAGCAGTACTTC. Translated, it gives CAISESGGRVYEQYF.

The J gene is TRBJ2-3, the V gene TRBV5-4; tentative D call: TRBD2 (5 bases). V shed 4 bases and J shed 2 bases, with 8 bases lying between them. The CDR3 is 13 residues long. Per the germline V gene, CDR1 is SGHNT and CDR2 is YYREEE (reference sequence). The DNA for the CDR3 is TGTGCCAGCAGCCCTGACTACACAGATACGCAGTATTTT. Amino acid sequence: CASSPDYTDTQYF. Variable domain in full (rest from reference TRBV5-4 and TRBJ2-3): ETGVTQSPTHLIKTRGQQVTLRCSSQSGHNTVSWYQQALGQGPQFIFQYYREEENGRGNFPPRFSGLQFPNYSSELNVNALELDDSALYLCASSPDYTDTQYFGPGTRLTVL.

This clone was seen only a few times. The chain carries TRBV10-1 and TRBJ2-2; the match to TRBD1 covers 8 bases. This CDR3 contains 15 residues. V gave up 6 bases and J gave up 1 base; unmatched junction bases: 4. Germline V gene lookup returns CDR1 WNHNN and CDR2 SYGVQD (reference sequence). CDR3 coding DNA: TGCGCCAGCAGCCTAGGGACAGGGAACACCGGGGAGCTGTTTTTT. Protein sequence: CASSLGTGNTGELFF.

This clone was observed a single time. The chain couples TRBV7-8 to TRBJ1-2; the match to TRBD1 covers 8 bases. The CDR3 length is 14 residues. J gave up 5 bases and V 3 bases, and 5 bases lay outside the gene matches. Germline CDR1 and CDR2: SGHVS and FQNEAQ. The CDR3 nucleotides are TGTGCCAGCAGCTTGGGACAGGCCGAGTATGGCTACACCTTC. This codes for CASSLGQAEYGYTF.

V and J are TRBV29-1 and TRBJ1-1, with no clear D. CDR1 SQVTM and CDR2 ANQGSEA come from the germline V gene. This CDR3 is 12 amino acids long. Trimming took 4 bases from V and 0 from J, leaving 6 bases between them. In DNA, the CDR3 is TGCAGCGTTGGGGCTATGAACACTGAAGCTTTCTTT. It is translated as CSVGAMNTEAFF.

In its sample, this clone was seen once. The CDR3 nucleotides are TGTGCCAGCGGTAGGGCAGGGGTCAATCAGCCCCAGCATTTT. Protein product: CASGRAGVNQPQHF. The V gene is TRBV7-8, the J gene TRBJ1-5; maybe TRBD1 (6 bases). Germline values: CDR1 SGHVS, CDR2 FQNEAQ. With 8 bases removed from V and 3 bases from J, the gap between germline ends came to 14 bases. The CDR3 consists of 14 residues.

The CDR3 DNA reads as TGTGCCAGTAAAAAGGTCCAGGGAAGAGCAACTAATGAAAAACTGTTTTTT. Translation: CASKKVQGRATNEKLFF. The chain carries TRBV19 and TRBJ1-4, with D possibly TRBD1 on 5 matching bases. V gave up 7 bases and J gave up 0 bases, with 18 bases separating them. CDR1 is LNHDA, CDR2 SQIVND, per germline (reference sequence). CDR3 length: 17 residues.

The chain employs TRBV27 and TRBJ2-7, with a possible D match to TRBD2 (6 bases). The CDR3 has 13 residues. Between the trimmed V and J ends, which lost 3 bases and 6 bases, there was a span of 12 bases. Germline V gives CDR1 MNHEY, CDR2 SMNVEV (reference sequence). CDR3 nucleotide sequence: TGTGCCAGCAGTTTGGTGGAGGGAGGCGAGCAGTACTTC. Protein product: CASSLVEGGEQYF.

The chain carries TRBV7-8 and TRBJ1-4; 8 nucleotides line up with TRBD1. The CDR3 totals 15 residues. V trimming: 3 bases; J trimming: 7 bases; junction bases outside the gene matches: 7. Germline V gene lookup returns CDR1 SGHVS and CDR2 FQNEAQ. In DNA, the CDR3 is TGTGCCAGCAGCTTTCCGGGACAGGCTGTTGAAAAACTGTTTTTT. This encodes CASSFPGQAVEKLFF.

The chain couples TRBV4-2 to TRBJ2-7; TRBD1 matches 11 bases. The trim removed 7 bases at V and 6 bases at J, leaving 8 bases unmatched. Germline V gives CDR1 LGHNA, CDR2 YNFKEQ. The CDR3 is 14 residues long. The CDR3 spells CASTYGQGAREQYF. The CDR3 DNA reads TGTGCCAGCACCTACGGACAGGGGGCTCGCGAGCAGTACTTC.

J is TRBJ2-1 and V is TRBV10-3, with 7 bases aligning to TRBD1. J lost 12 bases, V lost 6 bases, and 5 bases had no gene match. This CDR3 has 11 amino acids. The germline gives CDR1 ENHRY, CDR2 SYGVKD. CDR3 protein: CAIRQGVGQFF. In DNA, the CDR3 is TGTGCCATCAGGCAGGGGGTTGGGCAGTTCTTC.

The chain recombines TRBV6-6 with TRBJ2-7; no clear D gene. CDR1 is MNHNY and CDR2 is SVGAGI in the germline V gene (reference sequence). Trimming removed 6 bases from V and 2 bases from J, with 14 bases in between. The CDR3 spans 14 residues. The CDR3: CASSTVAEAYEQYF. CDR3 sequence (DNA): TGTGCCAGCAGCACCGTTGCAGAGGCCTACGAGCAGTACTTC.

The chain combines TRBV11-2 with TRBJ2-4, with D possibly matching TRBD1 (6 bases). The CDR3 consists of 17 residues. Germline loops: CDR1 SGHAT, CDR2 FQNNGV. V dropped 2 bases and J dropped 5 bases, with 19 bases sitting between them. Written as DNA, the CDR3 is TGTGCCAGCAGCTTACCCATACGAGGACAGCAGCAAAACATTCAGTACTTC. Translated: CASSLPIRGQQQNIQYF.

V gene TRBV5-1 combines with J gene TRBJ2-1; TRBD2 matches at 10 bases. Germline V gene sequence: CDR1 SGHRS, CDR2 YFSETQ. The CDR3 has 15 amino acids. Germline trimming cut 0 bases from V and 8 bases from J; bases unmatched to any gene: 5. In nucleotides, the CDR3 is TGCGCCAGCAGCTTGGGAGGGCTAGCGGGAGATGAGCAGTTCTTC. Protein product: CASSLGGLAGDEQFF.

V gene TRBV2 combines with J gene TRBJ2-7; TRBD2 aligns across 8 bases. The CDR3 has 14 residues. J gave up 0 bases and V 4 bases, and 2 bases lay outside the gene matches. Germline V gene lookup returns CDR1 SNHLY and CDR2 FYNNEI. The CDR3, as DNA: TGTGCCAGCAGTGTGGCGGGGGGCTCCTACGAGCAGTACTTC. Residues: CASSVAGGSYEQYF.

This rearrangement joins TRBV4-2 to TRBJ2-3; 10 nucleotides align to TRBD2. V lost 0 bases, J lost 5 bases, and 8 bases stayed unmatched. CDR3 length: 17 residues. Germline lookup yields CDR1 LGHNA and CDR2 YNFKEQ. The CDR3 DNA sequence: TGTGCCAGCAGCCAAGACCCCGGACTAGCGGCTGGAGATACGCAGTATTTT. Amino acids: CASSQDPGLAAGDTQYF.

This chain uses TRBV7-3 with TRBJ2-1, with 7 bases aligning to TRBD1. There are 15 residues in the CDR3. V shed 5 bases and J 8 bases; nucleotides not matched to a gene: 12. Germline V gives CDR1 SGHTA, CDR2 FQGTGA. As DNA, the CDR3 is TGTGCCAGCAGCCATACGGGGTCCCAGGGGGATGAGCAGTTCTTC. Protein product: CASSHTGSQGDEQFF.